This TCR beta chain was sequenced during a study of OX40 agonist ivuxolimab in advanced cancers. Study-wide results and limits: Nonresponders included some who also had low normalized T-cell clonal expansion. Expanded peripheral T-cell antigen specificity went undetermined.

Patients with autoimmune history or systemic immunosuppression were excluded. To note about this clone: No antigen is known for it.

Clones were sequenced by immunoSEQ multiplex PCR, and TCRdb holds only the in-frame ones, with some missing. This sample yields approximately 60,000 clones, of which 80% to 90% are seen a single time; more than 4.5% belongs to the top ten. The CDR3 spans 14 residues. Germline-derived CDR1 and CDR2 are MDHEN and SYDVKM. The V and J ends lost 6 bases and 4 bases, in that order; junction bases with no gene match: 8. The sequences come from CD4+ or CD8+ T cells sorted from blood, collected in a trial of the OX40 agonist ivuxolimab. This sequence joins TRBV28 and TRBJ1-2, with 7 bases fitting TRBD1. This receptor was taken from an adult with an advanced solid tumor such as melanoma, head and neck, liver or kidney cancer. CDR3 protein: CASRGGTEPYGYTF. CDR3 nucleotides: TGTGCCAGCAGGGGGGGGACAGAACCCTATGGCTACACCTTC.